The clone carrying this T cell receptor (beta chain) was recorded many times. Its matching antigen is unknown. The data were taken from a study of blood T cells in healthy people across ages. Together with a sample-barcoded 5' primer, a J-beta primer mix was included in a second PCR lasting about 7 to 11 cycles. TCRdb re-called the 5' RACE reads with MiXCR, one entry per CDR3 protein. The sample shows about 1.7 million distinct CDR3 sequences, 25% to 30% of them seen only once. The study's findings and limits: From one million sequenced T cells, diversity estimates were lower bounds.

This CDR3 spans 19 amino acids. Germline loops: CDR1 SGHKS, CDR2 YYEKEE (reference sequence). The V segment lost 3 bases and the J segment 0 bases; nucleotides outside the gene matches: 12. This sequence joins TRBV5-5 and TRBJ2-7; 13 positions agree with TRBD2. Material for sequencing was blood. The receptor comes from a young woman in good health. The CDR3 loop reads CASSYSSGTSGKSSYEQYF. Written as DNA, the CDR3 is TGTGCCAGCAGCTACAGTTCAGGGACTAGCGGGAAGAGCTCCTACGAGCAGTACTTC.